Listed here are 9 T cell receptor beta chains from one sample, sequenced in a study of cytomegalovirus exposure and HLA in healthy donors. Primers: 60 Vbeta forward and 13 Jbeta reverse. Some clones are missing from TCRdb's copy, which holds only in-frame ones; the method was immunoSEQ multiplex PCR. The sample includes tens of thousands of clones, nearly 80% of them seen just once. The sample taken for sequencing was PBMCs. The receptors here all came from a woman aged 40 to 49 in good health and CMV-seronegative.

The V call is TRBV4-2, the J call TRBJ1-2, with 7 bases aligning to TRBD1. Germline assignment: CDR1 LGHNA and CDR2 YNFKEQ. The CDR3 is 15 amino acids. Trimming took 4 bases from V and 7 from J; bases not matched to a gene: 12. CDR3 sequence (DNA): TGTGCCAGCAGCCCGGCCGGGACAGAGGTTCGTGGCTACACCTTC. It encodes CASSPAGTEVRGYTF.

The chain combines TRBV30 with TRBJ1-3; D is perhaps TRBD1 (6 bases). Deletions cut 4 bases from V and 1 base from J, with 11 bases between. CDR1 and CDR2 (germline): GTSNPN, SVGIG (reference sequence). CDR3 length: 14 residues. Written as DNA, the CDR3 is TGTGCCTGGACCCCCGGGACATCTGGAAACACCATATATTTT. It codes for CAWTPGTSGNTIYF.

In nucleotides, the CDR3 is TGCGCCAGCAGCCAAGATTGGGCGGGCCCCGGAGAGACCCAGTACTTC. It encodes CASSQDWAGPGETQYF. The chain has TRBV4-3 and TRBJ2-5; D may be TRBD2 (5 bases). V was cut by 0 bases and J by 4 bases, with 15 bases left in between. Germline V lookup: CDR1 LGHNA, CDR2 YSLEER. The CDR3 runs to 16 residues.

This rearrangement joins TRBV11-3 to TRBJ2-7; maybe TRBD1 (6 bases). Trimming removed 5 bases from V and 1 base from J, with 12 bases in between. There are 14 residues in the CDR3. Per the germline V gene, CDR1 is SGHNT and CDR2 is YENEEA. Here the CDR3 reads CASSKAGTSYEQYF. The CDR3 region has the DNA TGTGCCAGCAGCAAAGCAGGGACATCCTACGAGCAGTACTTC.

The chain combines TRBV6-5 with TRBJ1-6; D gene ambiguous. CDR1 is MNHEY and CDR2 is SVGAGI in the germline V gene. The CDR3 length is 13 residues. Between the trimmed V and J ends, which lost 5 bases and 7 bases, there was a span of 9 bases. The DNA for the CDR3 is TGTGCCAGCAGTGCCACGGGGAATTCACCCCTCCACTTT. Its protein is CASSATGNSPLHF.

Only a few counts were recorded for this clone. The chain links TRBV6-6 to TRBJ2-3, with TRBD1 as a possible D gene (5 bases). The V gene lost 2 bases and the J gene lost 1 base, with 10 bases spanning the gap. Germline assignment: CDR1 MNHNY and CDR2 SVGAGI (reference sequence). The CDR3 sequence is 15 residues long. The CDR3: CASSYTSRGTDTQYF. The CDR3 DNA reads as TGTGCCAGCAGTTACACATCCAGGGGCACAGATACGCAGTATTTT.

This chain joins TRBV30 and TRBJ2-7; D may be TRBD1 (6 bases). The length of the CDR3 is 13 residues. Trimming took off 1 base at V and 1 base at J, with 8 bases between the two ends. CDR1 is GTSNPN and CDR2 is SVGIG in the germline V gene (reference sequence). As DNA, the CDR3 is TGTGCCTGGAGTGGACAGGATTCCTACGAGCAGTACTTC. Translating gives CAWSGQDSYEQYF.

This clone was observed a handful of times. The gene calls are TRBV2 and TRBJ2-7; D is ambiguous. Germline loops: CDR1 SNHLY, CDR2 FYNNEI. V lost 4 bases and J lost 5, with 6 bases in between. This CDR3 has 11 amino acids. The CDR3 DNA is TGTGCCAGCAGTGCTCTCCACGAGCAGTACTTC. Translated: CASSALHEQYF.

This clone was detected a few times. The CDR3 loop is CATSTNPGGRETQYF. The CDR3 nucleotides read TGTGCCACCAGCACCAACCCAGGGGGCCGGGAGACCCAGTACTTC. The chain recombines TRBV15 with TRBJ2-5, with 8 bases that match TRBD1. Germline V gene sequence: CDR1 LNHNV, CDR2 YYDKDF (reference sequence). V dropped 4 bases and J dropped 5; count of bases not matched to a gene: 9. The CDR3 is 15 residues long.